Sequencing of this T cell receptor beta chain was carried out in a study of breast tumors, draining lymph nodes, adjacent tissues. Breast cancer patients provided tissue from their axillary draining lymph nodes. Findings and caveats of the study: Compared with lymph nodes, tumors were less diverse; compared with nontumor tissue, more. Tumor T cell lymph node origin was a supported hypothesis, not proven. Compared with basal-like, luminal-like tumors shared significantly more repertoire with nontumor tissue. The data were judged consistent with most tumor T cells coming from lymph node and expanding in tumor.

Details on this clonotype: Its antigen is unidentified. At one boundary the junction diverges from the germline segment, which might be a read error.

Looked up from germline, CDR1 is DFQATT and CDR2 is SNEGSKA (reference sequence). The CDR3 is made up of 19 amino acids. TCRdb fed the multiplex PCR reads into MiXCR, producing one record per CDR3 protein. The sample has over 150,000 distinct CDR3 sequences, around a third seen once; the top ten hold approximately 4.5%. This chain uses TRBV20-1 with TRBJ1-5; D perhaps matches TRBD1 (5 bases). The receptor comes from a female donor with breast cancer. Some clones in this sample may be carry-over from other donors' samples. Sequenced input: axillary lymph node tissue. The CDR3: CSATTSGGPFSNSSQPQHF. In nucleotides, the CDR3 is TGCAGTGCAACGACTAGCGGGGGACCCTTTAGTAATAGCAGTCAGCCCCAGCATTTT.